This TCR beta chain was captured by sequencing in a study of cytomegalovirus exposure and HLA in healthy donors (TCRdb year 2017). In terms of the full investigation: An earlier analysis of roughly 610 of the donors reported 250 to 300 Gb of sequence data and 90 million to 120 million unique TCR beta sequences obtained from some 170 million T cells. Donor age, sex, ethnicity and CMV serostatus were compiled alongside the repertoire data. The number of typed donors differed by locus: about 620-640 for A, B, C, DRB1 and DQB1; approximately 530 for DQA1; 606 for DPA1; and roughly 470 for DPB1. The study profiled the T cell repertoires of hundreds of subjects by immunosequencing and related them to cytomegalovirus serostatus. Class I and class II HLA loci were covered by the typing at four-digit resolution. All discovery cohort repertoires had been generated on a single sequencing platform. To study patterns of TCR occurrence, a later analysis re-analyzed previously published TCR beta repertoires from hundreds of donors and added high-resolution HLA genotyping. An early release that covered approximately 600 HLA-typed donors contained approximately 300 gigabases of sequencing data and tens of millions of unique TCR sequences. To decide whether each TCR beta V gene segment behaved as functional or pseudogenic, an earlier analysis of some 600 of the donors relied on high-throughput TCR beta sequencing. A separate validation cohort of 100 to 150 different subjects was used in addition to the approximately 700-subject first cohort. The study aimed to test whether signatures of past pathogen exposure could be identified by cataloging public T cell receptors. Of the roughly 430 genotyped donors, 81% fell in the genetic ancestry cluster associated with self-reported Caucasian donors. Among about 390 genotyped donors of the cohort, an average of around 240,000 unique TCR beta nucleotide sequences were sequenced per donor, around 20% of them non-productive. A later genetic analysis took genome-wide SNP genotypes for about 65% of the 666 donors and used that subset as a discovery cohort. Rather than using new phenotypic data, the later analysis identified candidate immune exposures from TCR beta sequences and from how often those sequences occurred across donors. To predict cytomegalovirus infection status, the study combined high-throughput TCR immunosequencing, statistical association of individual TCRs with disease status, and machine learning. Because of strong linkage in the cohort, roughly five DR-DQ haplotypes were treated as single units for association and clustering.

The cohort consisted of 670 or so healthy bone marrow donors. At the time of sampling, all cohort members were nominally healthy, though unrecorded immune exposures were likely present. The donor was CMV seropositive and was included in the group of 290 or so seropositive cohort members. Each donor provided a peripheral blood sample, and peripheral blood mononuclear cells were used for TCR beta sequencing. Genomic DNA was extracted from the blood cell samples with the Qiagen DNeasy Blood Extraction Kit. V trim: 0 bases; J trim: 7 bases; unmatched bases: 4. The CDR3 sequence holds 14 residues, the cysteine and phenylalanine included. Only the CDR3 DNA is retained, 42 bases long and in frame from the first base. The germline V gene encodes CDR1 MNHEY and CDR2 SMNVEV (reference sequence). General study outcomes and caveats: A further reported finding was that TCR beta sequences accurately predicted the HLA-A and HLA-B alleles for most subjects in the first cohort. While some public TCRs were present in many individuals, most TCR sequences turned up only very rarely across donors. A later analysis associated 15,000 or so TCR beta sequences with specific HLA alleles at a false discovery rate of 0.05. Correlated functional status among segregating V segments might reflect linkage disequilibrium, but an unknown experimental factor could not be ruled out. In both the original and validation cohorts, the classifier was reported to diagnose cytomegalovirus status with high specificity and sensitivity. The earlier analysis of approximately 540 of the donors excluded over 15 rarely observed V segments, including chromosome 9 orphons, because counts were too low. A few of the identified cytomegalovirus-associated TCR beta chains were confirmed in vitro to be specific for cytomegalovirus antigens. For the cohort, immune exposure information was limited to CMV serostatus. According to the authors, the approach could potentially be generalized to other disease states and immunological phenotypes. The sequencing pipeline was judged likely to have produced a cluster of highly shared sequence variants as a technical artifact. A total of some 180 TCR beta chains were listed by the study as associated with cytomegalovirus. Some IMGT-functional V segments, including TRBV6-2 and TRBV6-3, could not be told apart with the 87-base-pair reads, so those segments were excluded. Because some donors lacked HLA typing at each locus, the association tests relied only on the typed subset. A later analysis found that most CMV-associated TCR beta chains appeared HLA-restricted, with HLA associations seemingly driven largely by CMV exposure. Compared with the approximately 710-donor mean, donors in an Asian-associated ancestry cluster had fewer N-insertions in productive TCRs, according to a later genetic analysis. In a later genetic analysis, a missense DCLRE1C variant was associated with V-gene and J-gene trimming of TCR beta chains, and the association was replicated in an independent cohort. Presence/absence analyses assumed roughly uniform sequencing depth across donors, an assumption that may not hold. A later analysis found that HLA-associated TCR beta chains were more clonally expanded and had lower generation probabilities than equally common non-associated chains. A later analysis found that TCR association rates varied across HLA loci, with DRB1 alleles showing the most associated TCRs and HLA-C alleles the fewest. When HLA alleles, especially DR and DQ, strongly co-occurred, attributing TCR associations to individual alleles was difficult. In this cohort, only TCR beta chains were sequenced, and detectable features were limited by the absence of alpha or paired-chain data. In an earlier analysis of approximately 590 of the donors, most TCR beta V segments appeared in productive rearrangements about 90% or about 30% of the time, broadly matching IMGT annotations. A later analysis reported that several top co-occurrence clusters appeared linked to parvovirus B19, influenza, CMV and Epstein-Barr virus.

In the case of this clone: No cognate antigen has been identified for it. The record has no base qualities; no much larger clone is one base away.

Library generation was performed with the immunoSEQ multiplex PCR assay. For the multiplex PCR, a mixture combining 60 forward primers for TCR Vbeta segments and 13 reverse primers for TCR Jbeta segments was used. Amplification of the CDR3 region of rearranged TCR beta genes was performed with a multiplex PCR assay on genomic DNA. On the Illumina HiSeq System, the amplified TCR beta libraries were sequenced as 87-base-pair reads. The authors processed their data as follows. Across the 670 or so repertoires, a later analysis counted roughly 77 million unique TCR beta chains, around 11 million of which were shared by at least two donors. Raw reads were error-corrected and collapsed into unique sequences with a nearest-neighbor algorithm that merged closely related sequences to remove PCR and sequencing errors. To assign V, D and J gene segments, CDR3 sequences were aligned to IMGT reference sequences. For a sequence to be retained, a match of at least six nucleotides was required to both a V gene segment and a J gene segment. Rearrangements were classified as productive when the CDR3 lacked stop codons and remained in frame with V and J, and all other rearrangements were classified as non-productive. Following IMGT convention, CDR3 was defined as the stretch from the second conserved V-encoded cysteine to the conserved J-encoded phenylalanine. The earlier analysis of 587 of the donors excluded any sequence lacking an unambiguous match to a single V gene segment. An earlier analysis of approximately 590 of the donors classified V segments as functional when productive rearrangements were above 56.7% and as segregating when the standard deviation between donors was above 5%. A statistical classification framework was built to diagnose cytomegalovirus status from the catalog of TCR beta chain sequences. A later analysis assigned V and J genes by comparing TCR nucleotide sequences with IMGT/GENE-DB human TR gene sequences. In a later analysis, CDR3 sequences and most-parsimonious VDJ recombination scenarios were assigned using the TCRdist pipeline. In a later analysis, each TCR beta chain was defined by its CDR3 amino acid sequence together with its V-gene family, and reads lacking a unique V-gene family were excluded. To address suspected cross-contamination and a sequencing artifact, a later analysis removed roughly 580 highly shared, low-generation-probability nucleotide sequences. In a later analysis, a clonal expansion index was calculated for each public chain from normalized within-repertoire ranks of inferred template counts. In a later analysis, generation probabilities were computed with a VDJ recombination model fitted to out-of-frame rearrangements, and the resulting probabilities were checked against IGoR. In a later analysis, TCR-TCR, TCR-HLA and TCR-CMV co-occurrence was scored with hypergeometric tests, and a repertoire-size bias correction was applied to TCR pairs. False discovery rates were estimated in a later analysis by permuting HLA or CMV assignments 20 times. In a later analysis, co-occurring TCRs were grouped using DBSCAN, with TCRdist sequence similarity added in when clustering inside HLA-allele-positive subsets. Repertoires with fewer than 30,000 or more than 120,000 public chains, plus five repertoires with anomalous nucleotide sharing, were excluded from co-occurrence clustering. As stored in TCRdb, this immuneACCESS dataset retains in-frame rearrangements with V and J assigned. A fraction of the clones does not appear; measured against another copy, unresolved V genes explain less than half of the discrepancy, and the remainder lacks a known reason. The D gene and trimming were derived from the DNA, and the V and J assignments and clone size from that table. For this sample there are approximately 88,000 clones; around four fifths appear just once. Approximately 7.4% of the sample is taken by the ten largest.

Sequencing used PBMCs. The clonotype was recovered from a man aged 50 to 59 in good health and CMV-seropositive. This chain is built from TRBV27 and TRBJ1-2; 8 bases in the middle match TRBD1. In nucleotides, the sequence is TGTGCCAGCAGTTTATCCGGACAGGGAGGTGGCTACACCTTC. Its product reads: CASSLSGQGGGYTF.